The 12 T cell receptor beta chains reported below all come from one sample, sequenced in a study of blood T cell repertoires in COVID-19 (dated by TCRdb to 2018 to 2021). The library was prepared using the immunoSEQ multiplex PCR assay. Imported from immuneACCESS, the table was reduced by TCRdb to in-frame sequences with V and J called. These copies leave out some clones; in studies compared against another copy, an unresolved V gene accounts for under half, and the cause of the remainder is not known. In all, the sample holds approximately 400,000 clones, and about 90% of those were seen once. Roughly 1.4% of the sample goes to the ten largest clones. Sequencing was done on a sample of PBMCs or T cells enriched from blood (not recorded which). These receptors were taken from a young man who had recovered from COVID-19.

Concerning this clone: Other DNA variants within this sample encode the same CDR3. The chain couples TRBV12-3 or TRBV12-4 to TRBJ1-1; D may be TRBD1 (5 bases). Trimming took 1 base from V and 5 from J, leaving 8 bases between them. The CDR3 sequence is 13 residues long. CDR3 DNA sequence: TGTGCCAGCAGTTTAGGGGGCAGGACTGAAGCTTTCTTT. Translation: CASSLGGRTEAFF.

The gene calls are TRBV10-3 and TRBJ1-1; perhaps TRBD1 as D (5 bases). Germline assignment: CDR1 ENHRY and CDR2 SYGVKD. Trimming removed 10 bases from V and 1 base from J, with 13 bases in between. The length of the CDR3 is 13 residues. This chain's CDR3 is CASLGGTNTEAFF. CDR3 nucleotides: TGTGCCAGCCTTGGGGGGACGAACACTGAAGCTTTCTTT.

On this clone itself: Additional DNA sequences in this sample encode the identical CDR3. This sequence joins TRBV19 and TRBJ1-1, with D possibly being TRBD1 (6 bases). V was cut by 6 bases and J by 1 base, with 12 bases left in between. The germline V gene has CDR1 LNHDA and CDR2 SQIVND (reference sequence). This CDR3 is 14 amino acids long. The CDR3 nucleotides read TGTGCCAGTAGCCCGGGGGGCGGGAACACTGAAGCTTTCTTT. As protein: CASSPGGGNTEAFF.

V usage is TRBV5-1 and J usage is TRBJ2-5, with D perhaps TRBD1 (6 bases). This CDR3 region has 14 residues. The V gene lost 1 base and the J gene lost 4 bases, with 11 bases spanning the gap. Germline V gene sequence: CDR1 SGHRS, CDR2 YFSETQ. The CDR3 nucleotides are TGCGCCAGCAGCTTGTCAGGGGCCGTAGAGACCCAGTACTTC. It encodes CASSLSGAVETQYF.

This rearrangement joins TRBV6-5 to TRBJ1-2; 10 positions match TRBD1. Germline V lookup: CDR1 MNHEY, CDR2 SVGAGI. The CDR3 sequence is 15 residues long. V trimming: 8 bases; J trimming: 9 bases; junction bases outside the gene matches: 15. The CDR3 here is CASVPSTGQGISYTF. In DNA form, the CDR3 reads TGTGCCAGCGTTCCATCCACGGGACAGGGGATCAGCTACACCTTC.

The CDR3 sequence is CASSERDSSYNEQFF. DNA of the CDR3: TGTGCCAGTAGTGAAAGGGACAGCTCCTACAATGAGCAGTTCTTC. This rearrangement joins TRBV19 to TRBJ2-1; TRBD1 matches 7 bases. V shed 5 bases, J shed 0 bases, and the junction held 4 bases outside the gene matches. Germline assignment: CDR1 LNHDA and CDR2 SQIVND (reference sequence). The CDR3 sequence is 15 residues long.

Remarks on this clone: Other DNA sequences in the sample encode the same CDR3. CDR3 DNA sequence: TGTGCCAGCAGCTACGAAACAGGGATGAATTCACCCCTCCACTTT. Its translation: CASSYETGMNSPLHF. This chain uses TRBV7-9 with TRBJ1-6, with D possibly matching TRBD1 (6 bases). Germline V CDR1 and CDR2: SEHNR, FQNEAQ (reference sequence). Deletions cut 4 bases from V and 7 bases from J, with 14 bases between. CDR3 length: 15 residues. The full variable domain, with the rest looked up from reference TRBV7-9 and TRBJ1-6, is DTGVSQNPRHKITKRGQNVTFRCDPISEHNRLYWYRQTLGQGPEFLTYFQNEAQLEKSRLLSDRFSAERPKGSFSTLEIQRTEQGDSAMYLCASSYETGMNSPLHFGNGTRLTVT.

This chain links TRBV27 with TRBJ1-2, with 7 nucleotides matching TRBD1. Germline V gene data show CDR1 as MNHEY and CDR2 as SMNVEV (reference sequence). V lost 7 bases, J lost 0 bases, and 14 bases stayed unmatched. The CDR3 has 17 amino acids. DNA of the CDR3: TGTGCCAGCACCGGACGGCGGACAGGAGCTACTAACTATGGCTACACCTTC. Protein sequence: CASTGRRTGATNYGYTF.

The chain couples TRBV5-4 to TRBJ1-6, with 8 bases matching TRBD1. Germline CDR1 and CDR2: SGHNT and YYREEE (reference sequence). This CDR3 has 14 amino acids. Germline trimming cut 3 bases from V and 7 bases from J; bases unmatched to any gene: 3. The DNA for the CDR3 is TGTGCCAGCAGCTCGGACAGGGAAAATTCACCCCTCCACTTT. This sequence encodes CASSSDRENSPLHF. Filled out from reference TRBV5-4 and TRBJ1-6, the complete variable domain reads ETGVTQSPTHLIKTRGQQVTLRCSSQSGHNTVSWYQQALGQGPQFIFQYYREEENGRGNFPPRFSGLQFPNYSSELNVNALELDDSALYLCASSSDRENSPLHFGNGTRLTVT.

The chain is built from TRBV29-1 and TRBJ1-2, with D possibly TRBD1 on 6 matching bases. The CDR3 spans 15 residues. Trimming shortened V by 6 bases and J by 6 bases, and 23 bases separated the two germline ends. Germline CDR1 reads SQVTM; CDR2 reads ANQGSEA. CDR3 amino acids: CSVGRRGLNADGYTF. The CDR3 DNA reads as TGCAGCGTCGGCCGCAGGGGATTAAATGCGGATGGCTACACCTTC.

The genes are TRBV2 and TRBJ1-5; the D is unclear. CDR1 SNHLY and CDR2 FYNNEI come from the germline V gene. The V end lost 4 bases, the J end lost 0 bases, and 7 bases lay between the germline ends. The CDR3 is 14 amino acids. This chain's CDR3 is CASSASNSNQPQHF. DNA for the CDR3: TGTGCCAGCAGTGCCAGTAATAGCAATCAGCCCCAGCATTTT.

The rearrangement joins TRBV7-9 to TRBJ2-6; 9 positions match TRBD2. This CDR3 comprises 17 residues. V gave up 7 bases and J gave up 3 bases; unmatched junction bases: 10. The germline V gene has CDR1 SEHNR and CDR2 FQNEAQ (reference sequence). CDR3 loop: CASTLSGGPYGANVLTF. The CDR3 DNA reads TGTGCCAGCACCCTAAGCGGGGGGCCATATGGGGCCAACGTCCTGACTTTC.